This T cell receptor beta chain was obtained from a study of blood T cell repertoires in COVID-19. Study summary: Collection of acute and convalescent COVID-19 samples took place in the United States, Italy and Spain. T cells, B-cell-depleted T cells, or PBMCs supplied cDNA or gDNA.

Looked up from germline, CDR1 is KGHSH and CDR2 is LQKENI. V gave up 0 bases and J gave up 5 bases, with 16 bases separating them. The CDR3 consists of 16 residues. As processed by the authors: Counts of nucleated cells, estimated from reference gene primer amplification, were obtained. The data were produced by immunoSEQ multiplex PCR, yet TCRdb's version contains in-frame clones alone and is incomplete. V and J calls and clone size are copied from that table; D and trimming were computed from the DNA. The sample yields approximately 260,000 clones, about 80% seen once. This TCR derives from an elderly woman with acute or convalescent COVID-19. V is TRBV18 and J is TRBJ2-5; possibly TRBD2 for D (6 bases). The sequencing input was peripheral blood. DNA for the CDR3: TGTGCCAGCTCACCACCGACTGGCGGGGCGGGGGAGACCCAGTACTTC. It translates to CASSPPTGGAGETQYF.